This entry features one T cell receptor (beta chain) sequence. Its antigen is undetermined. This sample was taken from a study of response to subunit inactivated influenza vaccine. Whole-study findings and limits: That few new T cells are recruited by each seasonal influenza vaccination was the authors' suggestion.

This CDR3 has 14 residues. The V end was cut by 8 bases, the J end by 3 bases, with 14 bases between. Per germline, CDR1 SEHNR and CDR2 FQNEAQ (reference sequence). TCRdb reprocessed the RT-PCR reads via MiXCR and lists one record per CDR3 protein. The sample carries around 570,000 distinct CDR3 sequences, roughly 8.2% recorded once. The V call is TRBV7-9, the J call TRBJ2-1; D not certain. The TCR sequence derives from a man between 50 and 69 years old who received an inactivated influenza vaccine. Sequenced material: PBMCs from blood, taken about 23 months after vaccination. The CDR3 region has the DNA TGTGCCAGCTCACCCGGACCAATCTACAATGAGCAGTTCTTC. It is translated as CASSPGPIYNEQFF.